This is a list of T cell receptor beta chains from one sample in a study of cytomegalovirus exposure and HLA in healthy donors. The assay was immunoSEQ multiplex PCR, and TCRdb's table has in-frame clones only and misses some. The data show more than 150,000 clones, around 76% seen once. Sequencing used PBMCs. The receptors derive from a man aged 35 to 55 in good health and CMV-seronegative. Both conserved end residues are part of each CDR3. Fields, in order: clone size, CDR3 length, D gene, V gene, J gene, CDR3 DNA, CDR3 protein. The D gene is left open where the match is weak. Clone size is not always given. Where it is, it says once, few, many or a class for expanded clones.

clone_size: -; cdr3_length: 13; d_call: TRBD1; v_call: TRBV18; j_call: TRBJ2-2; cdr3_nt: TGTGCCAGCTCACAAAACACAGGGGGCGAGCTGTTTTTT; cdr3_aa: CASSQNTGGELFF
clone_size: -; cdr3_length: 17; d_call: TRBD2; v_call: TRBV5-1; j_call: TRBJ2-4; cdr3_nt: TGCGCCAGCAGCTCCGGGACTAGCGGGAGCGGGGGAAACATTCAGTACTTC; cdr3_aa: CASSSGTSGSGGNIQYF
clone_size: -; cdr3_length: 14; d_call: TRBD2; v_call: TRBV27; j_call: TRBJ2-7; cdr3_nt: TGTGCCAGCAGTTTATCGGGGGAGGGGTACGAGCAGTACTTC; cdr3_aa: CASSLSGEGYEQYF
clone_size: -; cdr3_length: 15; d_call: -; v_call: TRBV18; j_call: TRBJ2-7; cdr3_nt: TGTGCCAGCTCACCAAAAACAGGAGCTAGCTACGAGCAGTACTTC; cdr3_aa: CASSPKTGASYEQYF
clone_size: once; cdr3_length: 13; d_call: -; v_call: TRBV6-1; j_call: TRBJ1-1; cdr3_nt: TGTGCCAGCAGTGTCGGAGGGAACACTGAAGCTTTCTTT; cdr3_aa: CASSVGGNTEAFF
clone_size: -; cdr3_length: 19; d_call: TRBD2; v_call: TRBV5-6; j_call: TRBJ2-3; cdr3_nt: TGTGCCAGCAGCCACCCCCCGGCACGTAGCGGGAGGCCAGTCGGGACGCAGTATTTT; cdr3_aa: CASSHPPARSGRPVGTQYF
clone_size: -; cdr3_length: 15; d_call: TRBD1; v_call: TRBV7-8; j_call: TRBJ1-1; cdr3_nt: TGTGCCAGCAGCTTAGGGGACAGGGTGACCACTGAAGCTTTCTTT; cdr3_aa: CASSLGDRVTTEAFF
clone_size: -; cdr3_length: 15; d_call: -; v_call: TRBV7-3; j_call: TRBJ2-7; cdr3_nt: TGTGCCAGCAGCTTAGACGGGAGAGGACTGGACGAGCAGTACTTC; cdr3_aa: CASSLDGRGLDEQYF
clone_size: -; cdr3_length: 15; d_call: TRBD1; v_call: TRBV7-9; j_call: TRBJ2-5; cdr3_nt: TGTGCCAGCAGCTACAGACAGGGTCGGTTGGAGACCCAGTACTTC; cdr3_aa: CASSYRQGRLETQYF
clone_size: -; cdr3_length: 14; d_call: -; v_call: TRBV11-3; j_call: TRBJ1-1; cdr3_nt: TGTGCCAGCAGCCCCCAGCGGACGAACACTGAAGCTTTCTTT; cdr3_aa: CASSPQRTNTEAFF
clone_size: -; cdr3_length: 14; d_call: TRBD1; v_call: TRBV15; j_call: TRBJ1-1; cdr3_nt: TGTGCCACCAGCAAAAGGACAGGGGGCCATGAAGCTTTCTTT; cdr3_aa: CATSKRTGGHEAFF
clone_size: -; cdr3_length: 16; d_call: TRBD1; v_call: TRBV4-3; j_call: TRBJ1-1; cdr3_nt: TGCGCCAGCAGCCAAGATCGGGGACAGGGAAGGGCTGAAGCTTTCTTT; cdr3_aa: CASSQDRGQGRAEAFF
clone_size: -; cdr3_length: 14; d_call: -; v_call: TRBV2; j_call: TRBJ1-2; cdr3_nt: TGTGCCAGCAGTGAGCAGAGCCCGGCGGGTGGCTACACCTTC; cdr3_aa: CASSEQSPAGGYTF
clone_size: -; cdr3_length: 16; d_call: TRBD1; v_call: TRBV7-2; j_call: TRBJ1-2; cdr3_nt: TGTGCCAGCAGCTTAGGCGGGACAGGGGGCGTGGATGGCTACACCTTC; cdr3_aa: CASSLGGTGGVDGYTF
clone_size: -; cdr3_length: 16; d_call: TRBD1; v_call: TRBV15; j_call: TRBJ1-2; cdr3_nt: TGTGCCACCAGCAGAGAACGGACAGGGGTTATTGGTGGCTACACCTTC; cdr3_aa: CATSRERTGVIGGYTF
clone_size: once; cdr3_length: 14; d_call: -; v_call: TRBV6-1; j_call: TRBJ2-7; cdr3_nt: TGTGCCAGCAGTGACGGGACTCTTTACTACGAGCAGTACTTC; cdr3_aa: CASSDGTLYYEQYF
clone_size: -; cdr3_length: 17; d_call: -; v_call: TRBV4-1; j_call: TRBJ2-2; cdr3_nt: TGCGCCAGCAGCCAAAATATTGGTAGAGGAAACACCGGGGAGCTGTTTTTT; cdr3_aa: CASSQNIGRGNTGELFF
clone_size: -; cdr3_length: 12; d_call: -; v_call: TRBV11-2; j_call: TRBJ2-7; cdr3_nt: TGTGCCAGCAGAAGGAGCTCCTACGAGCAGTACTTC; cdr3_aa: CASRRSSYEQYF
clone_size: -; cdr3_length: 15; d_call: -; v_call: TRBV11-3; j_call: TRBJ2-1; cdr3_nt: TGTGCCAGCAGCGAGGGAGGAAGCTCCTACAATGAGCAGTTCTTC; cdr3_aa: CASSEGGSSYNEQFF
clone_size: -; cdr3_length: 11; d_call: -; v_call: TRBV28; j_call: TRBJ1-2; cdr3_nt: TGTGCCAGCGGGGAGTACTATGGCTACACCTTC; cdr3_aa: CASGEYYGYTF
clone_size: -; cdr3_length: 15; d_call: TRBD1; v_call: TRBV9; j_call: TRBJ1-2; cdr3_nt: TGTGCCAGCAGCACCCGACAGGGGGCTAACTATGGCTACACCTTC; cdr3_aa: CASSTRQGANYGYTF
clone_size: -; cdr3_length: 15; d_call: -; v_call: TRBV5-1; j_call: TRBJ2-1; cdr3_nt: TGCGCCAGCAGCGTCGGGACTGGACCCTACAATGAGCAGTTCTTC; cdr3_aa: CASSVGTGPYNEQFF
clone_size: -; cdr3_length: 16; d_call: TRBD1; v_call: TRBV18; j_call: TRBJ1-3; cdr3_nt: TGTGCCAGCTCACCACAGGGGGCTAATACTGGAAACACCATATATTTT; cdr3_aa: CASSPQGANTGNTIYF
clone_size: -; cdr3_length: 14; d_call: TRBD1; v_call: TRBV27; j_call: TRBJ1-2; cdr3_nt: TGTGCCAGCAGTTGGGACAGGGGGCGGTCTGGCTACACCTTC; cdr3_aa: CASSWDRGRSGYTF
clone_size: few; cdr3_length: 15; d_call: TRBD1; v_call: TRBV6-1; j_call: TRBJ1-6; cdr3_nt: TGTGCCAGCAGTGACAGGGGGTCCTATAATTCACCCCTCCACTTT; cdr3_aa: CASSDRGSYNSPLHF
clone_size: -; cdr3_length: 13; d_call: -; v_call: TRBV6-5; j_call: TRBJ1-1; cdr3_nt: TGTGCCAGCTACACCGGGACACCTTCTGAAGCTTTCTTT; cdr3_aa: CASYTGTPSEAFF
clone_size: -; cdr3_length: 15; d_call: TRBD1; v_call: TRBV5-4; j_call: TRBJ1-1; cdr3_nt: TGTGCCAGCAGCTTGGGACAGGGCATGAACACTGAAGCTTTCTTT; cdr3_aa: CASSLGQGMNTEAFF
clone_size: once; cdr3_length: 17; d_call: TRBD1; v_call: TRBV7-3; j_call: TRBJ1-1; cdr3_nt: TGTGCCAGCAGCCCCCGCGGGGACAGATGGGCGAACACTGAAGCTTTCTTT; cdr3_aa: CASSPRGDRWANTEAFF
clone_size: -; cdr3_length: 13; d_call: -; v_call: TRBV9; j_call: TRBJ1-2; cdr3_nt: TGTGCCAGCGCGCGCGAGGCTCTTGATGGCTACACCTTC; cdr3_aa: CASAREALDGYTF
clone_size: -; cdr3_length: 16; d_call: -; v_call: TRBV7-9; j_call: TRBJ1-4; cdr3_nt: TGTGCCAGCAGCCGCTACCAAGGACAAGGGTACGAAAAACTGTTTTTT; cdr3_aa: CASSRYQGQGYEKLFF
clone_size: -; cdr3_length: 15; d_call: TRBD2; v_call: TRBV4-3; j_call: TRBJ2-4; cdr3_nt: TGCGCCAGCAGCCGCCGGGGGGGGGCCAAAAACATTCAGTACTTC; cdr3_aa: CASSRRGGAKNIQYF
clone_size: -; cdr3_length: 15; d_call: -; v_call: TRBV19; j_call: TRBJ2-6; cdr3_nt: TGTGCCAGTAGTAATATTCCCTCTGGGGCCAACGTCCTGACTTTC; cdr3_aa: CASSNIPSGANVLTF